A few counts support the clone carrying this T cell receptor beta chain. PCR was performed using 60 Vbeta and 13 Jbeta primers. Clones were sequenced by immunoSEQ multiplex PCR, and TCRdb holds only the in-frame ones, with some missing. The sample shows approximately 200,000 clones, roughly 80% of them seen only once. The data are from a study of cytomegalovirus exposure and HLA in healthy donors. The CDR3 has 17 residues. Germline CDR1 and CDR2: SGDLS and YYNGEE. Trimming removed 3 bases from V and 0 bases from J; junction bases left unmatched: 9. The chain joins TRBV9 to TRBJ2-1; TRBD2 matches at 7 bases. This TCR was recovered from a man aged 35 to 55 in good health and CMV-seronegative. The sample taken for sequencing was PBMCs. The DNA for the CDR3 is TGTGCCAGCAGCGCTACTAGCGACCCGAGCTCCTACAATGAGCAGTTCTTC. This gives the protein CASSATSDPSSYNEQFF.